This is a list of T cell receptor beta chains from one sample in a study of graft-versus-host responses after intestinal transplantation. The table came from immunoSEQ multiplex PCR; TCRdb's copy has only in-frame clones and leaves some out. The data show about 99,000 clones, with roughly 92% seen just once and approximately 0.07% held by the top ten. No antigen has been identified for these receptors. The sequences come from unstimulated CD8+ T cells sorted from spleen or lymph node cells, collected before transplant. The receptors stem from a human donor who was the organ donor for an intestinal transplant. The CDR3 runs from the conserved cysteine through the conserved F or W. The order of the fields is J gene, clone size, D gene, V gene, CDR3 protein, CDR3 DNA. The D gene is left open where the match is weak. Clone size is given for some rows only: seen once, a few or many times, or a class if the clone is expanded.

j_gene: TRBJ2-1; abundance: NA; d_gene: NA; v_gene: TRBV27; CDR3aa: CASLPVEAENNEQFF; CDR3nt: TGTGCCAGCCTTCCCGTCGAGGCTGAGAACAATGAGCAGTTCTTC
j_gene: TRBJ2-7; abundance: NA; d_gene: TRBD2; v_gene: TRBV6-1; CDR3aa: CASSEFQGGGEDEQYF; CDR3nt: TGTGCCAGCAGTGAATTTCAGGGCGGGGGTGAGGACGAGCAGTACTTC
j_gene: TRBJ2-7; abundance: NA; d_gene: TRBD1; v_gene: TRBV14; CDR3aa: CASSQLDRLAYEQYF; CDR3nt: TGTGCCAGCAGCCAGTTGGACAGGTTAGCCTACGAGCAGTACTTC
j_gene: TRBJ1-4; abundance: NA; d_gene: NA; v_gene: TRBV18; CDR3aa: CASSPSRGLFF; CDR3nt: TGTGCCAGCTCACCATCACGGGGACTGTTTTTT
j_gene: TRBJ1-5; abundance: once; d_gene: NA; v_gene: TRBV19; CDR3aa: CASSMPGLQPQHF; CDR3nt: TGTGCCAGTAGTATGCCGGGTCTTCAGCCCCAGCATTTT
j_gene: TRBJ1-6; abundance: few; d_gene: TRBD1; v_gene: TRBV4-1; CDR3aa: CASSQEDRGYSPLHF; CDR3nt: TGCGCCAGCAGCCAAGAAGACAGGGGGTACTCACCCCTCCACTTT
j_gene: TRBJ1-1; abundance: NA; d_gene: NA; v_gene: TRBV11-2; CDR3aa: CASSLVGGIWTEAFF; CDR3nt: TGTGCCAGCAGCTTAGTGGGCGGGATCTGGACTGAAGCTTTCTTT
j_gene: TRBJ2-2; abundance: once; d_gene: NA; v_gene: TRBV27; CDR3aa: CASSFLGALNTGELFF; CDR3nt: TGTGCCAGCAGTTTTCTAGGGGCCTTAAACACCGGGGAGCTGTTTTTT
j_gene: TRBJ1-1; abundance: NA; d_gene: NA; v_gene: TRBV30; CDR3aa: CAWSVLVADTEAFF; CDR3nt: TGTGCCTGGAGTGTACTGGTGGCGGACACTGAAGCTTTCTTT
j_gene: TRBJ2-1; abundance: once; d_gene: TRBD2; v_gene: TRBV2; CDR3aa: CASSEAPSGGDNEQFF; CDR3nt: TGTGCCAGCAGTGAAGCCCCTAGCGGGGGGGACAATGAGCAGTTCTTC
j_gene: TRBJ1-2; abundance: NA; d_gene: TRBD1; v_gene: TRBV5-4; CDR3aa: CASSSGGANYGYTF; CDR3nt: TGTGCCAGCAGCTCAGGGGGCGCTAACTATGGCTACACCTTC
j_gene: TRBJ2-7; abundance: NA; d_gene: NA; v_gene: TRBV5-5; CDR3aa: CASSQKQTTDEQYF; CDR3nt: TGTGCCAGCAGCCAAAAACAGACAACAGACGAGCAGTACTTC
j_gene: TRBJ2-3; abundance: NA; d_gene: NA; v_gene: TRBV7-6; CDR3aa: CASSLAGATDTQYF; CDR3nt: TGTGCCAGCAGCTTAGCTGGGGCCACAGATACGCAGTATTTT
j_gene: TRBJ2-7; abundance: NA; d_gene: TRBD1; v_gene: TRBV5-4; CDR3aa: CASSFPGGEQYF; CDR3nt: TGTGCCAGCAGCTTTCCAGGGGGCGAGCAGTACTTC
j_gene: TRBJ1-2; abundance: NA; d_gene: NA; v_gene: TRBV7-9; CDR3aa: CASSQTLAASPNYGYTF; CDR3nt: TGTGCCAGCAGCCAAACTCTGGCGGCTAGTCCTAACTATGGCTACACCTTC
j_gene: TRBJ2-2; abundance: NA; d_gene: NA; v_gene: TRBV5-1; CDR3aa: CASSLITGGGELFF; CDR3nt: TGCGCCAGCAGCTTAATTACAGGCGGCGGGGAGCTGTTTTTT
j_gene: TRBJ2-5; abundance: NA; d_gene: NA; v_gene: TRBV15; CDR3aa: CATSRVMGPGKETQYF; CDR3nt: TGTGCCACCAGCAGAGTGATGGGCCCCGGAAAGGAGACCCAGTACTTC
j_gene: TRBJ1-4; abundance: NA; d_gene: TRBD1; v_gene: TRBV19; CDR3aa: CASLPPRQGRTNEKLFF; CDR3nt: TGTGCCAGTCTACCACCCCGACAGGGGAGAACTAATGAAAAACTGTTTTTT
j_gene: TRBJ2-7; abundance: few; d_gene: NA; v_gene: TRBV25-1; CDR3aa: CASSDGMHPFYEQYF; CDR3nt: TGTGCCAGCAGTGACGGGATGCACCCCTTCTACGAGCAGTACTTC
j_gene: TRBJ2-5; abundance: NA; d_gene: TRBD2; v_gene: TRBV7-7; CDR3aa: CASSMTSGGPNQETQYF; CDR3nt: TGTGCCAGCAGCATGACTAGCGGGGGGCCCAACCAAGAGACCCAGTACTTC
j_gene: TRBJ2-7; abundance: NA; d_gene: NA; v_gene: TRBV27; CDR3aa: CASSSDLNSYEQYF; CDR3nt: TGTGCCAGCAGTTCCGACTTGAACTCCTACGAGCAGTACTTC
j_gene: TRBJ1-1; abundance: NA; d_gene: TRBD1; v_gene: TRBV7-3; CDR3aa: CASSPGTGGYTEAFF; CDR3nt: TGTGCCAGCAGCCCCGGGACAGGGGGCTACACTGAAGCTTTCTTT
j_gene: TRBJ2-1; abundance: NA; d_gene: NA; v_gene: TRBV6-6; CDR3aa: CASSYSSGVNEQFF; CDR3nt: TGTGCCAGCAGTTACTCGTCCGGGGTGAATGAGCAGTTCTTC
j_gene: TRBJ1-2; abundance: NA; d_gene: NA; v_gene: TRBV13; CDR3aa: CASSQRGLIGEGYTF; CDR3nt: TGTGCCAGCAGCCAAAGAGGGCTCATCGGGGAGGGCTACACCTTC
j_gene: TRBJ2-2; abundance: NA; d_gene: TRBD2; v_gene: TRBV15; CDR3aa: CATSSDRTRQNTGELFF; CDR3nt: TGTGCCACCAGCAGCGATAGGACTAGGCAGAACACCGGGGAGCTGTTTTTT
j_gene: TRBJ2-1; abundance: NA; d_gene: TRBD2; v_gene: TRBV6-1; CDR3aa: CASSEFGLGNEQFF; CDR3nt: TGTGCCAGCAGTGAATTTGGACTAGGGAATGAGCAGTTCTTC
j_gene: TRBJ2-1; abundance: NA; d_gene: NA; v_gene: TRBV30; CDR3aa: CAWSPDNYNEQFF; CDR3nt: TGTGCCTGGAGTCCTGACAACTACAATGAGCAGTTCTTC
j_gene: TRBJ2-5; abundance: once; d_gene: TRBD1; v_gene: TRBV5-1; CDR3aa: CASSPGQGLETQYF; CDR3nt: TGCGCCAGCAGCCCAGGACAGGGACTGGAGACCCAGTACTTC
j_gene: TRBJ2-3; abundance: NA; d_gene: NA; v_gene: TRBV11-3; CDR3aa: CASSLRADYTDTQYF; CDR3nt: TGTGCCAGCAGCTTAAGGGCGGACTACACAGATACGCAGTATTTT
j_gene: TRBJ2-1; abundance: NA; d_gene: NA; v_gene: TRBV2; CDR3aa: CASSERGLASYNEQFF; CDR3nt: TGTGCCAGCAGCGAAAGAGGGCTAGCGTCCTACAATGAGCAGTTCTTC
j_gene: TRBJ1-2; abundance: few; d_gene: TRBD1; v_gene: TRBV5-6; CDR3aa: CASSSGTDIYGYTF; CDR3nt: TGTGCCAGCAGCTCCGGGACAGACATCTATGGCTACACCTTC